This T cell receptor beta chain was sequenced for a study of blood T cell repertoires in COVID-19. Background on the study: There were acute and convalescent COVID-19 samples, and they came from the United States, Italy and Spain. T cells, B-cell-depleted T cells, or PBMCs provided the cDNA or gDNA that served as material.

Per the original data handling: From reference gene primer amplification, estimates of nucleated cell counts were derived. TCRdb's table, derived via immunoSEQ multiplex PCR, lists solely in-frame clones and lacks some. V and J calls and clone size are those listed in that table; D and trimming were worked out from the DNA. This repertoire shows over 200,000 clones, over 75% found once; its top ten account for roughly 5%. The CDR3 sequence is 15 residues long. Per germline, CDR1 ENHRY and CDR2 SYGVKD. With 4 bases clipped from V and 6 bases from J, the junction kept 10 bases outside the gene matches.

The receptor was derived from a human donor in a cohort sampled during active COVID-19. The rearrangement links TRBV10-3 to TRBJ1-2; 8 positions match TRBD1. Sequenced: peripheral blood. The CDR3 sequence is CAISVTEQGADGYTF. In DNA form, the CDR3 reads TGTGCCATCAGTGTCACAGAGCAGGGGGCGGATGGCTACACCTTC.